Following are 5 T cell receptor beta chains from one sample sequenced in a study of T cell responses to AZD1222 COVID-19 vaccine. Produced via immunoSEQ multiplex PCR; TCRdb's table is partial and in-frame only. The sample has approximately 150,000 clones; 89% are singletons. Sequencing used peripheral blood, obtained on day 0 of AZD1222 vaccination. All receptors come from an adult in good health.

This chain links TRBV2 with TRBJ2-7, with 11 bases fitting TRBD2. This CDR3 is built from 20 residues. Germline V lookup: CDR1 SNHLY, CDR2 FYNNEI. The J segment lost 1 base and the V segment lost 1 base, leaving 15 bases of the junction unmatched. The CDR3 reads CASSEEPRTETSGSSYEQYF. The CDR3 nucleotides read TGTGCCAGCAGTGAAGAACCTCGGACCGAAACTAGCGGGAGTTCCTACGAGCAGTACTTC.

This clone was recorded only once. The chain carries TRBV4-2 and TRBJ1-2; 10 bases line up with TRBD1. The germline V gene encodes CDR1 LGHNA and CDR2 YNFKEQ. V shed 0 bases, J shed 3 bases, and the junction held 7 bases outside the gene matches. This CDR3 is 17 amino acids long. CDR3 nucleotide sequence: TGTGCCAGCAGCCAAGACGGAGTGGGGACAGGGGACTATGGCTACACCTTC. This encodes CASSQDGVGTGDYGYTF.

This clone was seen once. CDR3 amino acids: CASTPQGARETQYF. Written as DNA, the CDR3 is TGTGCCAGCACACCACAGGGGGCGCGAGAGACCCAGTACTTC. The chain joins TRBV3-1 (or the pseudogene TRBV3-2) to TRBJ2-5; 9 nucleotides line up with TRBD1. Germline assignment: CDR1 LGHDT and CDR2 YNNKEL (reference sequence). The CDR3 is 14 residues long. The V gene end was trimmed by 7 bases and the J gene end by 4 bases; junction bases not matched to a gene: 7.

DNA for the CDR3: TGTGCCATCAGTGATCCGGGAGGGGAGCAGTACTTC. Translated: CAISDPGGEQYF. The V gene is TRBV10-3, the J gene TRBJ2-7, with 8 bases aligning to TRBD2. The V and J ends lost 3 bases and 7 bases, in that order; junction bases with no gene match: 2. The CDR3 extends over 12 amino acids. The germline CDR1 and CDR2 sequences are ENHRY and SYGVKD.

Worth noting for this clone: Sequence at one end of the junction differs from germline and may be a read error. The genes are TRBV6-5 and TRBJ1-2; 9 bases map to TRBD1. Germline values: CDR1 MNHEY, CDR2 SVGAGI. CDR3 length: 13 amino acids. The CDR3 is CASSSRDRARVAF. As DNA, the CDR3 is TGTGCCAGCAGTTCCCGGGACAGGGCAAGAGTCGCCTTC.